The T cell receptor (beta chain) under discussion was sequenced for a study of T cells after yellow fever vaccination. Points from the study as a whole: Most primary-vaccination clones recurred post-booster (about 96% CD4, over 70% CD8).

Via MiXCR, TCRdb re-called the 5' RACE reads, giving one row per CDR3 protein. The sample gives under 700,000 distinct CDR3 sequences, around 17% of which show up once; 17% is in the top ten. There are 14 residues in the CDR3. Trimming left V 8 bases short and J 2 bases short, with 13 bases between. Germline values: CDR1 MNHNS, CDR2 SASEGT. The table lists this clonotype with a count of one. Its antigen is unknown. The J gene is TRBJ1-3, the V gene TRBV6-1; TRBD1 is a possible D gene (6 bases). Material: PBMCs, obtained about 5 days after the first yellow fever vaccination. This TCR was recovered from a man aged 18 to 29 who received the YFV17D yellow fever vaccine. The DNA of the CDR3 is TGTGCCAGCCGCCCCCCAGGGGCTGGAAACACCATATATTTT. Its translation: CASRPPGAGNTIYF.